This T cell receptor (beta chain) was captured in a study of vaccination effects on CD4 cells after COVID-19. About this clone: Its antigen is unidentified.

Profiled with immunoSEQ multiplex PCR; TCRdb holds only in-frame clones, not every one. Among under 50,000 clones listed, about 67% were seen once. This CDR3 is 15 amino acids long. Germline CDR1 reads MDHEN; CDR2 reads SYDVKM. V was trimmed by 4 bases and J by 4 bases, leaving 16 bases between them. A 10-day culture period preceded the isolation of CD4+ T cells. Nucleocapsid antibodies stayed negative before and after vaccination, showing no earlier SARS-CoV-2 infection. V usage is TRBV28 and J usage is TRBJ1-2; D may be TRBD1 (6 bases). The source of this sequence is a human donor who received a COVID-19 vaccine. The sequences come from CD4+ T cells from PBMCs cultured without peptide, collected before COVID-19 vaccination. CDR3 amino acids: CASSSYRAEGYGYTF. CDR3 coding DNA: TGTGCCAGCAGTTCGTACAGGGCCGAGGGCTATGGCTACACCTTC.